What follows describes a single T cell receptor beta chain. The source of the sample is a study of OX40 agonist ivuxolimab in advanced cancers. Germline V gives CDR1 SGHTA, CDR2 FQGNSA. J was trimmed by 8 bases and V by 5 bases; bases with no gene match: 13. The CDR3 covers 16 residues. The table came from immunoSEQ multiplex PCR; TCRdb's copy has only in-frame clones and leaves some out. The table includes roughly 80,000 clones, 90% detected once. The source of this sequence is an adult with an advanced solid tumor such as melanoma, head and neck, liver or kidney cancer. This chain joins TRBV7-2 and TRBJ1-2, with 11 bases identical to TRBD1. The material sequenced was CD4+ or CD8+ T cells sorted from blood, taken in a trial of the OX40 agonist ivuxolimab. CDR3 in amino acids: CASSPGLDRGQRGYTF. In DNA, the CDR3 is TGTGCCAGCAGCCCCGGGCTGGACAGGGGGCAGCGGGGCTACACCTTC. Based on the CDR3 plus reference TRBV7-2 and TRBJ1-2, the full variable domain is GAGVSQSPSNKVTEKGKDVELRCDPISGHTALYWYRQSLGQGLEFLIYFQGNSAPDKSGLPSDRFSAERTGGSVSTLTIQRTQQEDSAVYLCASSPGLDRGQRGYTFGSGTRLTVV.